Listed here is a single T cell receptor beta chain. This entry comes from a study of technical replicates of blood from a few donors. TCRdb's copy holds only in-frame clones and misses some; the assay was immunoSEQ multiplex PCR. The data hold tens of thousands of clones, with 90% to 95% observed a single time. The V end lost 0 bases, the J end lost 4 bases, and 16 bases lay between the germline ends. The CDR3 runs to 16 residues. Germline V gene data show CDR1 as PRHDT and CDR2 as FYEKMQ (reference sequence). The receptor comes from a human donor in good health. Some clones in this sample may be carry-over from other donors' samples. The V call is TRBV13, the J call TRBJ2-7; TRBD2 might be the D (8 bases). Sequenced material: PBMCs. The CDR3 region has the DNA TGTGCCAGCAGCTTAGGAAAACAGGGGACTAGGTACGAGCAGTACTTC. Residues: CASSLGKQGTRYEQYF. Combining the CDR3 with reference TRBV13 and TRBJ2-7 gives the whole variable domain AAGVIQSPRHLIKEKRETATLKCYPIPRHDTVYWYQQGPGQDPQFLISFYEKMQSDKGSIPDRFSAQQFSDYHSELNMSSLELGDSALYFCASSLGKQGTRYEQYFGPGTRLTVT.